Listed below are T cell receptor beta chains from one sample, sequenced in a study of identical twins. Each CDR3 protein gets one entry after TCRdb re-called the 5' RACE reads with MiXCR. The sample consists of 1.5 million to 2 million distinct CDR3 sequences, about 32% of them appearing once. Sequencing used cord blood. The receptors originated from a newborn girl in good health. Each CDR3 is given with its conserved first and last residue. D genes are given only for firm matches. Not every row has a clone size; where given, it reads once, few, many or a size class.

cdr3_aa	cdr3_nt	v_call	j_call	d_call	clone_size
CASSLATREGSSYEQYF	TGTGCCAGCAGCTTAGCGACCCGCGAAGGCTCGTCCTACGAGCAGTACTTC	TRBV7-9	TRBJ2-7	-	-
CASTIGWGTDTQYF	TGTGCCAGCACCATAGGGTGGGGCACAGATACGCAGTATTTT	TRBV27	TRBJ2-3	-	-
CASSLSRQGRANTEAFF	TGTGCCAGCAGTTTATCCCGACAGGGCAGGGCGAACACTGAAGCTTTCTTT	TRBV27	TRBJ1-1	TRBD1	-
CASSSMGLAQTYF	TGTGCCAGCAGCTCTATGGGACTAGCCCAGACGTACTTC	TRBV7-2	TRBJ2-5	TRBD2	-
CASFHGPNEKLFF	TGTGCCAGCTTCCATGGTCCCAATGAAAAACTGTTTTTT	TRBV27	TRBJ1-4	-	-
CASSDSAVNTEAFF	TGCGCCAGCAGCGACTCGGCCGTGAACACTGAAGCTTTCTTT	TRBV5-1	TRBJ1-1	-	-
CASSPPGHNYGYTF	TGTGCCAGCTCGCCGCCGGGCCATAACTATGGCTACACCTTC	TRBV6-2/TRBV6-3	TRBJ1-2	-	many
CASSLRALQGRRQPQHF	TGTGCCAGCAGCTTAAGGGCTCTACAGGGGCGTAGGCAGCCCCAGCATTTT	TRBV7-8	TRBJ1-5	TRBD1	few
CSAYGANEQYF	TGCAGTGCTTACGGGGCGAATGAGCAGTACTTC	TRBV20-1	TRBJ2-5	-	-
CASSLNGLGFQETQYF	TGCGCCAGCAGCTTGAATGGTCTGGGGTTCCAAGAGACCCAGTACTTC	TRBV5-1	TRBJ2-5	-	few
CSATRTSGSIHEQYF	TGCAGTGCTACCCGGACTAGCGGGAGTATCCACGAGCAGTACTTC	TRBV20-1	TRBJ2-7	TRBD2	-
CASSPLTSGRPTDTQYF	TGTGCCAGCAGCCCCCTGACTAGCGGGAGACCTACAGATACGCAGTATTTT	TRBV7-9	TRBJ2-3	TRBD2	-
CAISFLFGRMTEAFF	TGTGCCATCAGTTTCTTATTCGGCCGGATGACTGAAGCTTTCTTT	TRBV10-3	TRBJ1-1	-	-
CASNLGGSTDTQYF	TGTGCCAGCAACCTCGGGGGGAGCACAGATACGCAGTATTTT	TRBV14	TRBJ2-3	TRBD2	-
CATSDFLGGTASYEQYF	TGTGCCACCAGTGACTTCCTGGGCGGGACAGCGTCCTACGAGCAGTACTTC	TRBV24-1	TRBJ2-7	-	few
CASSLYTVSTDTQYF	TGTGCCAGCAGCTTATATACGGTTAGCACAGATACGCAGTATTTT	TRBV7-9	TRBJ2-3	-	few
CASSPYRNSERLFF	TGTGCCAGCAGCCCATACAGAAACAGTGAAAGACTGTTTTTT	TRBV7-2	TRBJ1-4	-	-
CASSLPHGGNEKLFF	TGTGCCAGCAGTTTACCGCATGGAGGTAATGAAAAACTGTTTTTT	TRBV28	TRBJ1-4	-	-
CASSTRGLGVGELFF	TGTGCCAGCAGTACCAGGGGACTAGGGGTCGGGGAGCTGTTTTTT	TRBV2	TRBJ2-2	TRBD2	once
CASILSGGGPNEQFF	TGTGCCAGCATTTTGAGCGGGGGCGGGCCGAATGAGCAGTTCTTC	TRBV5-4	TRBJ2-1	TRBD2	-
CASSFLPSGAFSSTDTQYF	TGTGCCAGCAGCTTCCTACCTAGCGGGGCCTTCTCTAGCACAGATACGCAGTATTTT	TRBV5-6	TRBJ2-3	TRBD2	-
CASSPLLADLAKNIQYF	TGTGCCAGCTCCCCTTTGCTAGCGGACCTAGCCAAAAACATTCAGTACTTC	TRBV18	TRBJ2-4	TRBD2	many
CASSRGQSSSYNSPLHF	TGTGCCAGCAGCCGAGGACAGTCTAGCTCCTATAATTCACCCCTCCACTTT	TRBV27	TRBJ1-6	-	-
CASSPPGRLEQFF	TGTGCCAGCTCACCACCGGGTCGGCTTGAGCAGTTCTTC	TRBV18	TRBJ2-1	-	few
CASRVKAPTLRGEGEQYF	TGTGCCAGCAGAGTAAAGGCTCCGACTCTTCGGGGAGAAGGCGAGCAGTACTTC	TRBV6-2/TRBV6-3	TRBJ2-7	-	-
CASSEFSTGWTNEKLFF	TGTGCCAGCAGTGAGTTCTCCACAGGGTGGACTAATGAAAAACTGTTTTTT	TRBV6-1	TRBJ1-4	-	-
CASSLDRGWGYTF	TGTGCCAGTAGTCTGGACAGGGGCTGGGGCTACACCTTC	TRBV19	TRBJ1-2	TRBD1	few
CASSRTGGLHEKLFF	TGTGCCAGCAGCCGTACTGGGGGGCTGCATGAAAAACTGTTTTTT	TRBV6-5	TRBJ1-4	-	-
CSARVLAGGPDSYEQYF	TGCAGTGCTAGAGTGCTAGCGGGAGGGCCAGACTCCTACGAGCAGTACTTC	TRBV20-1	TRBJ2-7	TRBD2	few